This T cell receptor (beta chain) appears in the sequencing data of a study of B cell selection in AIRE deficiency. Findings and caveats of the study: Patient Tconv and Treg cells showed healthy-like TCRBV usage, CDR3 length, diversity.

Per germline, CDR1 MNHNS and CDR2 SASEGT. The CDR3 sequence is 15 residues long. Germline trimming cut 5 bases from V and 2 bases from J; bases unmatched to any gene: 5. Points on this clone: The antigen is unknown.

Sequencing was performed with immunoSEQ multiplex PCR; in TCRdb, only in-frame clones are kept and a portion is missing. The sample has some 24,000 clones; nearly 98% are singletons. Conventional CD4 T cells were sorted as CD4+CD127+ cells. The sequencing input was conventional CD4+ T cells sorted from PBMCs. The receptor was derived from a human donor with AIRE deficiency. The chain recombines TRBV6-1 with TRBJ2-1; TRBD2 aligns across 8 bases. CDR3 sequence: CASSRSGTTYNEQFF. The DNA for the CDR3 is TGTGCCAGCAGTCGTAGCGGGACCACCTACAATGAGCAGTTCTTC.